These T cell receptor beta chains were read from a single sample in a study of shared clonotypes between healthy human individuals. The table came from immunoSEQ multiplex PCR; TCRdb's copy has only in-frame clones and leaves some out. The table lists roughly 500,000 clones, more than 65% of them singletons. The sample comprised PBMCs. Receptor source: a woman in her thirties or forties in good health. Some clones in this sample may be carry-over from other donors' samples. CDR3s include the opening cysteine and the closing phenylalanine or tryptophan. Each record gives: J gene, V gene, D gene, clone size, CDR3 protein, CDR3 DNA. D genes are given only for firm matches. Clone size is stated in some rows and not others, as once, few, many or a class when expanded.

TRBJ2-7,TRBV9,NA,NA,CASSPNRVISYEQYF,TGTGCCAGCAGCCCAAACAGGGTAATCTCCTACGAGCAGTACTTC
TRBJ2-1,TRBV7-2,TRBD2,once,CASSKILAGGNNEQFF,TGTGCCAGCAGCAAGATACTAGCGGGAGGGAACAATGAGCAGTTCTTC
TRBJ1-3,TRBV5-4,NA,NA,CASSLAGTGNTIYF,TGTGCCAGCAGCTTGGCGGGTACTGGAAACACCATATATTTT
TRBJ2-7,TRBV5-1,NA,NA,CASSQEGQGIYEQYF,TGCGCCAGCAGCCAGGAGGGGCAGGGGATCTACGAGCAGTACTTC
TRBJ1-2,TRBV20-1,NA,few,CSARGYGYTF,TGCAGTGCTAGAGGTTATGGCTACACCTTC
TRBJ2-1,TRBV5-1,NA,NA,CASSFGGYEQFF,TGCGCCAGCAGCTTTGGAGGGTATGAGCAGTTCTTC
TRBJ1-2,TRBV5-4,NA,many,CASSPLESGYGYTF,TGTGCCAGCAGCCCGTTGGAATCCGGTTATGGCTACACCTTC
TRBJ1-4,TRBV25-1,TRBD1,NA,CASRGRDRGRPNEKLFF,TGTGCCAGCAGGGGCCGGGACAGGGGACGGCCTAATGAAAAACTGTTTTTT
TRBJ2-1,TRBV27,NA,once,CASSFASTALSYNEQFF,TGTGCCAGCAGTTTCGCGTCGACAGCCCTCTCCTACAATGAGCAGTTCTTC
TRBJ2-3,TRBV15,NA,NA,CATSRGGLPGNTDTQYF,TGTGCCACCAGCAGAGGGGGACTGCCGGGAAACACAGATACGCAGTATTTT
TRBJ2-5,TRBV4-1,NA,NA,CASSQGVKGVVETQYF,TGCGCCAGCAGCCAAGGAGTAAAGGGGGTCGTGGAGACCCAGTACTTC
TRBJ2-3,TRBV5-8,NA,NA,CASTPTGTDTQYF,TGTGCCAGTACCCCTACTGGTACAGATACGCAGTATTTT
TRBJ2-1,TRBV2,TRBD2,NA,CASSGAGSEQFF,TGTGCCAGCAGTGGAGCGGGGAGTGAGCAGTTCTTC
TRBJ2-7,TRBV5-6,NA,NA,CASSWGPPYEQYF,TGTGCCAGCAGCTGGGGACCTCCCTACGAGCAGTACTTC
TRBJ2-1,TRBV5-4,NA,NA,CASSKGGNINEQFF,TGTGCCAGCAGTAAGGGCGGGAATATCAATGAGCAGTTCTTC
TRBJ2-2,TRBV6-5,NA,once,CASRPLNTGELFF,TGTGCCAGCAGACCTCTAAACACCGGGGAGCTGTTTTTT
TRBJ1-1,TRBV7-9,TRBD1,once,CASSLRDRGRRNTEAFF,TGTGCCAGCAGCTTGAGGGACAGGGGAAGGAGGAACACTGAAGCTTTCTTT
TRBJ2-7,TRBV6-4,TRBD2,once,CASSVLAGIYEQYF,TGTGCCAGCAGTGTACTAGCGGGGATCTACGAGCAGTACTTC